Here is one T cell receptor beta chain with its context. The data are from a study of human T cells and chemical hapten exposure. Background on the study: While the approximately 25-week study was under way, patients received diphenylcyclopropenone on the scalp every week. Patches with 0.01% DPC went on the upper back, and the tests were read at 6 days.

Each CDR3 protein gets one entry after TCRdb re-called the RACE reads with MiXCR. The sample comprises some 300,000 distinct CDR3 sequences, around 5.5% of which are singletons, and about 7.7% rests with the top ten. The CDR3 has 15 residues. Germline V CDR1 and CDR2: MNHEY, SVGAGI. V was pared by 0 bases and J by 7 bases, with 10 bases between. Noted time point: pre-sensitization, week 0. Treatment: therapeutic diphenylcyclopropenone sensitization with weekly scalp DPC. Staff drew blood before applying each patch test. The V and J genes are TRBV6-5 and TRBJ1-6; tentative D call: TRBD1 (5 bases). The sequencing used whole blood, collected in connection with sensitization to the hapten diphenylcyclopropenone (DPC). The sequence derives from a woman aged 18-29 years with alopecia areata. Some clones in this sample may be carry-over from other donors' samples. CDR3 protein: CASSYSGAGNSPLHF. CDR3 nucleotide sequence: TGTGCCAGCAGTTACTCAGGGGCGGGGAATTCACCCCTCCACTTT.